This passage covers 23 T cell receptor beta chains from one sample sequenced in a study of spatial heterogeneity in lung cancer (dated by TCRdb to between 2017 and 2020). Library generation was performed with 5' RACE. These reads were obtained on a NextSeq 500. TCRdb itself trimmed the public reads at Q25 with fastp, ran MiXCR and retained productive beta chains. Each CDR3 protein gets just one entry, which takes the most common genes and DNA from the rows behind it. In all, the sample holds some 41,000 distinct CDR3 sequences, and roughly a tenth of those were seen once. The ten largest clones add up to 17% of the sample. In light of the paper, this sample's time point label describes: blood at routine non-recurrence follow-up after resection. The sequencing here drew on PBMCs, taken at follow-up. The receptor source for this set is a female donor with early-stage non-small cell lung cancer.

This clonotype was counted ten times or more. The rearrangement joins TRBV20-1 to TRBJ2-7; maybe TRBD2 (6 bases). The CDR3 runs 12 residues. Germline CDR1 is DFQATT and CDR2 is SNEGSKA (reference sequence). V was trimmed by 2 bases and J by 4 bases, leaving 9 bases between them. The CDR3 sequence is CSARYSGYEQYF. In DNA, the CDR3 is TGCAGTGCTAGATACAGCGGGTACGAGCAGTACTTC.

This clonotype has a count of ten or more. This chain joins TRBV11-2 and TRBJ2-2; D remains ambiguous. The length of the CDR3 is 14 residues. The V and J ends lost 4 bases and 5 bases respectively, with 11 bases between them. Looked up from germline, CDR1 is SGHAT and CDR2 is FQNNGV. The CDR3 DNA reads TGTGCCAGCAGCTACATCAAGGGTACCGGGGAGCTGTTTTTT. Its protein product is CASSYIKGTGELFF.

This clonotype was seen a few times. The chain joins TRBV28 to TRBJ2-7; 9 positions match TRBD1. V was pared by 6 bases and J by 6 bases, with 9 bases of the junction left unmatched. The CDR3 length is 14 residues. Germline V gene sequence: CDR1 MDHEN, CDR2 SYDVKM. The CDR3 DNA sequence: TGTGCCAGCAGGCCTCCGGGACAGGGCTTCGAGCAGTACTTC. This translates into CASRPPGQGFEQYF.

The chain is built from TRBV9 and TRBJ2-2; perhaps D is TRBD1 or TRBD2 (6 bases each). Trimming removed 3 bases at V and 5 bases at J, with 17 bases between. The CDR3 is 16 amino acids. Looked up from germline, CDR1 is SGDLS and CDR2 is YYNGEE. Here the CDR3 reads CASSAQGLEGTGELFF. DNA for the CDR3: TGTGCCAGCAGCGCTCAGGGGCTGGAGGGGACCGGGGAGCTGTTTTTT.

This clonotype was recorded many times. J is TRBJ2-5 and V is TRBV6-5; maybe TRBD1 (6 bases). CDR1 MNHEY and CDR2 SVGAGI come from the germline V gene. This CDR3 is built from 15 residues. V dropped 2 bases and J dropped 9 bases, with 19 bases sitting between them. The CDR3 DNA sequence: TGTGCCAGCAGTTACGGAGAAGGGACAAGCGTCCCCCAGTACTTC. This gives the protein CASSYGEGTSVPQYF.

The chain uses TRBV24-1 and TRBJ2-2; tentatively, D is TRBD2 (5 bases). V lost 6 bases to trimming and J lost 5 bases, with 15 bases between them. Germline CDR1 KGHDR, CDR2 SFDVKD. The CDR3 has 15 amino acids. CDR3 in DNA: TGTGCCACCAGTCACGGGGAGATAGGGACCGGGGAGCTGTTTTTT. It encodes CATSHGEIGTGELFF.

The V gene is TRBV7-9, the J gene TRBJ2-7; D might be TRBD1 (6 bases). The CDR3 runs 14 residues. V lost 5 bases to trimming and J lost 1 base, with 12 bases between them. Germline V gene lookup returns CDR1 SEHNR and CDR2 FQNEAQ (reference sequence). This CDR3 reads CASSPKDRSYEQYF. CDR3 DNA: TGTGCCAGCAGCCCAAAAGACAGGTCCTACGAGCAGTACTTC.

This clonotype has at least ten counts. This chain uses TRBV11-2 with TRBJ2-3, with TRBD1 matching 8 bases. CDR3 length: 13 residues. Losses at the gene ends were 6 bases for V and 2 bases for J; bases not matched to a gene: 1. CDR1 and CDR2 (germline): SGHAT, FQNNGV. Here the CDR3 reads CASRQGATDTQYF. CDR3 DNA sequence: TGTGCCAGCAGGCAGGGGGCCACAGATACGCAGTATTTT.

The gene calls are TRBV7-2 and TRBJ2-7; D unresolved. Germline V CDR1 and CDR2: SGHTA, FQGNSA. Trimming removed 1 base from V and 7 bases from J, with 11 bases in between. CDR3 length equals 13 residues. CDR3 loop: CASSLGPSGEQYF. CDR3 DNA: TGTGCCAGCAGCTTAGGACCGTCCGGTGAGCAGTACTTC.

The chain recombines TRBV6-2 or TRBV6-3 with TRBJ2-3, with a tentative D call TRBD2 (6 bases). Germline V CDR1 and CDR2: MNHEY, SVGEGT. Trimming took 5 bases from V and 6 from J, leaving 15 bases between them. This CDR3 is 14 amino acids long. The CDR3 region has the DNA TGTGCCAGCAGTCGTAGCGGTCCGTGGGATACGCAGTATTTT. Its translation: CASSRSGPWDTQYF.

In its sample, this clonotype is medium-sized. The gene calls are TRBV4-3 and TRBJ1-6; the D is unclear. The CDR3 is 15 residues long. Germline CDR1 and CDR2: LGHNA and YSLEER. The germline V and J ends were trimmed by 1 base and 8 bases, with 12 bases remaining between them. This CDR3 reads CASSQGRRLDSPLHF. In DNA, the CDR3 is TGCGCCAGCAGCCAAGGCAGGAGGTTAGATTCACCCCTCCACTTT.

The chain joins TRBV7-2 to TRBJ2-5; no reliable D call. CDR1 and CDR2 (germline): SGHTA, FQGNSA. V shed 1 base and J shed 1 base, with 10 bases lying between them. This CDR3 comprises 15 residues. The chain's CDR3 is CASSLGPASQETQYF. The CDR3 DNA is TGTGCCAGCAGCTTAGGACCAGCGTCCCAAGAGACCCAGTACTTC.

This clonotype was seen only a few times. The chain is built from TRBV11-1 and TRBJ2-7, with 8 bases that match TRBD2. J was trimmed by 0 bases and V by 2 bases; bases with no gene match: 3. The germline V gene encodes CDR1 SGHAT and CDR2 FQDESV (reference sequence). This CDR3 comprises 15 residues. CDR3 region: CASSLRGGPSYEQYF. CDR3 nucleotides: TGTGCCAGCAGCTTACGCGGGGGGCCCTCCTACGAGCAGTACTTC.

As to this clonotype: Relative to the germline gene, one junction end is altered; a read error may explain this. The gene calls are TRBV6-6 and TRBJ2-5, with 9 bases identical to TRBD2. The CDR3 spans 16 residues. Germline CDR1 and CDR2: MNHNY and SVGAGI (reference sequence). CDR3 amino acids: CASSYSVAGDQGTQYF. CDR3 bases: TGTGCCAGCAGTTACTCGGTAGCGGGGGACCAAGGGACCCAGTACTTC.

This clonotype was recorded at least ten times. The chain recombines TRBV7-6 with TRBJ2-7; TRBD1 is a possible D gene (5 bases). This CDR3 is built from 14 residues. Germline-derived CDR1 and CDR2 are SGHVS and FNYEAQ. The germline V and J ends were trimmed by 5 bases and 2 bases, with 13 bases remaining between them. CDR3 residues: CASSPGPRAYEQYF. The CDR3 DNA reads TGTGCCAGCAGCCCCGGGCCCAGGGCCTACGAGCAGTACTTC. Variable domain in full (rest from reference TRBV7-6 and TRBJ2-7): GAGVSQSPRYKVTKRGQDVALRCDPISGHVSLYWYRQALGQGPEFLTYFNYEAQQDKSGLPNDRFSAERPEGSISTLTIQRTEQRDSAMYRCASSPGPRAYEQYFGPGTRLTVT.

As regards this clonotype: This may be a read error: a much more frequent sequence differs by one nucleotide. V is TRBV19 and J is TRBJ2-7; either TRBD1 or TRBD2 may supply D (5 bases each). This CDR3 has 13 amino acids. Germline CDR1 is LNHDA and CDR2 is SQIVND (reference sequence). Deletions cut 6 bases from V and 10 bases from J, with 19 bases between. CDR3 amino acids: CASSRQILRDQYF. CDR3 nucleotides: TGTGCCAGTAGCCGACAGATCCTTCGGGATCAGTACTTC.

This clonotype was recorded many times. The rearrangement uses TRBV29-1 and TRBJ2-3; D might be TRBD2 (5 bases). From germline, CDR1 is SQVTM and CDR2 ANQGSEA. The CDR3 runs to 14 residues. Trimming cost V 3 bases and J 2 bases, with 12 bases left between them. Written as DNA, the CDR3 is TGCAGCGTTGAGAAGGCCGGACTCACAGATACGCAGTATTTT. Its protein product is CSVEKAGLTDTQYF.

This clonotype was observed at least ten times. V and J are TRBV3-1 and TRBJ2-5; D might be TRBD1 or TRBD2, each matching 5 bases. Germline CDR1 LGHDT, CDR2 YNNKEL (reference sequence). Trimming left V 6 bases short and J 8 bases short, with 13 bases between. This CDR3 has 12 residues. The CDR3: CASRGVSNTQYF. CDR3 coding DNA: TGTGCCAGCAGGGGGGTCAGTAATACCCAGTACTTC.

CDR3 amino acids: CASSPEGREQFF. CDR3 bases: TGTGCCAGCAGCCCTGAGGGTCGTGAGCAGTTCTTC. V and J are TRBV3-1 and TRBJ2-1; D is possibly TRBD2 (5 bases). V lost 4 bases, J lost 9 bases, and 10 bases lay in between. Germline V lookup: CDR1 LGHDT, CDR2 YNNKEL (reference sequence). The CDR3 is 12 amino acids.

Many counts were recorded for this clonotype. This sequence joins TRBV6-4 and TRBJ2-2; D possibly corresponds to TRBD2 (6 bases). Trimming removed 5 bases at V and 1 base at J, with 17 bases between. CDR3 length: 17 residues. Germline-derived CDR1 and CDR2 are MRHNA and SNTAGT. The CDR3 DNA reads TGTGCCAGCAGTCGGCTAGCTGGGGGGAAGAACACCGGGGAGCTGTTTTTT. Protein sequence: CASSRLAGGKNTGELFF.

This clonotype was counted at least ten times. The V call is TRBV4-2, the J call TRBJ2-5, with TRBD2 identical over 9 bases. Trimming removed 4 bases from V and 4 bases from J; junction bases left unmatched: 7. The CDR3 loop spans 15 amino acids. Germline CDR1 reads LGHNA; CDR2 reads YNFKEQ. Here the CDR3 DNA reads TGTGCCAGCAGCCGGGCCCTAGCGGGGTCAGAGACCCAGTACTTC. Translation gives CASSRALAGSETQYF.

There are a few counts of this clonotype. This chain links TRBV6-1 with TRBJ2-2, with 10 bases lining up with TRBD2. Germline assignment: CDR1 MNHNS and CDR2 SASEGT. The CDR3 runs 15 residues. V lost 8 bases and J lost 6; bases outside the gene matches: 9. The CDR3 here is CASGQSGGGAGELFF. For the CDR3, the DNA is TGTGCCAGCGGTCAAAGCGGGGGGGGCGCCGGGGAGCTGTTTTTT.

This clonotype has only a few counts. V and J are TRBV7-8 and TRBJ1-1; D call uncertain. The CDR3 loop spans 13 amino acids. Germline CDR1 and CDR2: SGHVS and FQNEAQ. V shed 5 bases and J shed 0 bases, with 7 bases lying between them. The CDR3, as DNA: TGTGCCAGCAGCCCGACTGTGAACACTGAAGCTTTCTTT. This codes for CASSPTVNTEAFF.